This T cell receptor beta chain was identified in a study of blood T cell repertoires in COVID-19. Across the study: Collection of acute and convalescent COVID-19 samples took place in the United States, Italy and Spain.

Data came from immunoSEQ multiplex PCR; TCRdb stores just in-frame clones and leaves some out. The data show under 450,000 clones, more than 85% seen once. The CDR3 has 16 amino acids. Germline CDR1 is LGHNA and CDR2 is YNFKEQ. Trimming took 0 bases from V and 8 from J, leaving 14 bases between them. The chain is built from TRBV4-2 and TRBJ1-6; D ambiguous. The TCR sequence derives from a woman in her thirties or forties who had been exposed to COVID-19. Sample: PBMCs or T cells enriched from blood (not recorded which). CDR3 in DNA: TGTGCCAGCAGCCAAGAGCGGGCGCCGGCGGATTCACCCCTCCACTTT. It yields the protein CASSQERAPADSPLHF.